This TCR beta chain was retrieved from a study of T cell responses to AZD1222 COVID-19 vaccine. Study background: Pooling covered second doses at about 4 or about 12 weeks.

The V gene lost 1 base and the J gene lost 4 bases, with 20 bases spanning the gap. In germline, CDR1 is SGHNT, CDR2 YYREEE (reference sequence). This CDR3 is built from 17 residues. Here immunoSEQ multiplex PCR was the method, and the copy in TCRdb shows in-frame clones only, minus some. Of some 120,000 clones listed, 88% are singletons. The V call is TRBV5-4, the J call TRBJ1-2; D gene uncertain. The clonotype was recovered from an adult in good health. The sample was peripheral blood, taken on day 0 of AZD1222 vaccination. CDR3 nucleotide sequence: TGTGCCAGCAGCTTGAGTTCAGGCAGCCCTCCAGGCTATGGCTACACCTTC. It is translated as CASSLSSGSPPGYGYTF.